This is a list of T cell receptor beta chains from one sample in a study of T cells in localized non-small cell lung cancer. Data came from immunoSEQ multiplex PCR; TCRdb stores just in-frame clones and leaves some out. The sample gives more than 45,000 clones, approximately 90% of which show up once; 15% to 20% is in the top ten. Sequences were derived from peripheral blood, sampled before any cancer treatment. These receptors were collected from a male donor at least 60 years old with stage III squamous cell lung carcinoma. The CDR3 runs from the conserved cysteine through the conserved F or W.

V gene: TRBV5-6; J gene: TRBJ2-7; CDR3 protein: CASSNSGSSNEQYF
V gene: TRBV9; J gene: TRBJ2-3; CDR3 protein: CASSPRGLAGDTQYF
V gene: TRBV7-3; J gene: TRBJ1-1; CDR3 protein: CASSSQGVEAFF
V gene: TRBV7-3; J gene: TRBJ2-5; CDR3 protein: CASSLMPGLKETQYF
V gene: TRBV7-9; J gene: TRBJ1-6; CDR3 protein: CASSLAGQLFNSPLHF
V gene: TRBV19; J gene: TRBJ1-1; CDR3 protein: CASSIGLMNTEAFF
V gene: TRBV27; J gene: TRBJ2-5; CDR3 protein: CASGTTQGAGETQYF
V gene: TRBV29-1; J gene: TRBJ2-1; CDR3 protein: CSVDQLAGYNEQFF
V gene: TRBV7-6; J gene: TRBJ2-5; CDR3 protein: CASVLAGESQETQYF
V gene: TRBV6-1; J gene: TRBJ2-5; CDR3 protein: CASSDWTGTGETQYF
V gene: TRBV6-1; J gene: TRBJ2-2; CDR3 protein: CASSVDSIYTGELFF
V gene: TRBV7-8; J gene: TRBJ1-1; CDR3 protein: CASSSQEGTEAFF
V gene: TRBV29-1; J gene: TRBJ2-5; CDR3 protein: CSSGGLSGETQYF
V gene: TRBV4-1; J gene: TRBJ2-3; CDR3 protein: CASSPNGEIGSTDTQYF
V gene: TRBV7-3; J gene: TRBJ2-5; CDR3 protein: CASSSMTGRLETQYF
V gene: TRBV19; J gene: TRBJ2-3; CDR3 protein: CASSIPLGLAGGRVTDTQYF
V gene: TRBV28; J gene: TRBJ2-2; CDR3 protein: CASHPSGRNTGELFF
V gene: TRBV11-2; J gene: TRBJ2-7; CDR3 protein: CASSFGDSYEQYF
V gene: TRBV10-3; J gene: TRBJ2-7; CDR3 protein: CAISSGTAISYEQYF
V gene: TRBV30; J gene: TRBJ1-1; CDR3 protein: CAWSVQENTEAFF
V gene: TRBV7-2; J gene: TRBJ1-4; CDR3 protein: CASSFVSGDEKLFF
V gene: TRBV7-9; J gene: TRBJ2-7; CDR3 protein: CASSLPPGHSYEQYF
V gene: TRBV30; J gene: TRBJ2-5; CDR3 protein: CAWTSGLAGGQETQYF
V gene: TRBV27; J gene: TRBJ2-5; CDR3 protein: CASSSSGRGETQYF
V gene: TRBV4-2; J gene: TRBJ1-5; CDR3 protein: CASSLIRTGKDRPQHF
V gene: TRBV6-5; J gene: TRBJ1-4; CDR3 protein: CASSYGGHNEKLFF
V gene: TRBV30; J gene: TRBJ1-4; CDR3 protein: CAWTPQGREKLFF
V gene: TRBV7-2; J gene: TRBJ2-1; CDR3 protein: CASRHLLAGAPNEQFF
V gene: TRBV7-2; J gene: TRBJ1-2; CDR3 protein: CASSLAQGNGYTF
V gene: TRBV4-2; J gene: TRBJ2-3; CDR3 protein: CASSQDPPLAGGQKDTQYF
V gene: TRBV18; J gene: TRBJ2-1; CDR3 protein: CASSRTSGDNEQFF
V gene: TRBV7-2; J gene: TRBJ1-2; CDR3 protein: CASSRAGQGTSRGYTF
V gene: TRBV2; J gene: TRBJ1-1; CDR3 protein: CAISDWQKNTEAFF
V gene: TRBV7-2; J gene: TRBJ1-2; CDR3 protein: CASSLDRASNYGYTF
V gene: TRBV5-1; J gene: TRBJ2-7; CDR3 protein: CASSSNLVAGNSYEQYF
V gene: TRBV21-1; J gene: TRBJ2-2; CDR3 protein: CASSKVIGGRNTGELFF
V gene: TRBV29-1; J gene: TRBJ2-1; CDR3 protein: CSVGTISGRFDEQFF